Shown below are 5 T cell receptor beta chains from a single sample sequenced in a study of blood T cell repertoires in COVID-19. The data were produced by immunoSEQ multiplex PCR, yet TCRdb's version contains in-frame clones alone and is incomplete. The repertoire holds some 290,000 clones, with roughly 89% as singletons. The source material was peripheral blood. All receptors derive from a woman aged 25-40 years with COVID-19, enrolled during active disease.

This clone was counted only a few times. The chain joins TRBV15 to TRBJ2-4; D is undetermined. The V gene's germline CDR1 is LNHNV and CDR2 YYDKDF (reference sequence). V gave up 0 bases and J gave up 2 bases, with 8 bases separating them. This CDR3 spans 15 amino acids. DNA for the CDR3: TGTGCCACCAGCAGAGATCCCATCCCCAAAAACATTCAGTACTTC. Its translation is CATSRDPIPKNIQYF.

The chain uses TRBV11-2 and TRBJ2-3; D may be TRBD2 (7 bases). In germline, CDR1 is SGHAT, CDR2 FQNNGV. Trimming cost V 1 base and J 8 bases, with 19 bases left between them. There are 16 residues in the CDR3. This chain's CDR3 is CASSLAEGQGGGTQYF. For the CDR3, the DNA is TGTGCCAGCAGCTTAGCCGAGGGGCAGGGAGGGGGTACGCAGTATTTT.

The chain joins TRBV24-1 to TRBJ2-3; 10 bases map to TRBD1. Germline assignment: CDR1 KGHDR and CDR2 SFDVKD. The CDR3 is made up of 16 amino acids. J lost 1 base, V lost 4 bases, and 4 bases had no gene match. Written as DNA, the CDR3 is TGTGCCACCAGTGACGCCGGGACAGGGGGCACAGATACGCAGTATTTT. This encodes CATSDAGTGGTDTQYF.

The V call is TRBV5-6, the J call TRBJ1-1; TRBD1 agrees at 9 bases. The CDR3 is 13 residues long. Unmatched junction bases numbered 5, after V lost 4 bases and J lost 7 bases. The germline V gene encodes CDR1 SGHDT and CDR2 YYEEEE. The CDR3 DNA reads TGTGCCAGCAGCCCTATGGGACAGGGTGAAGCTTTCTTT. It encodes CASSPMGQGEAFF. Drawing the rest from reference TRBV5-6 and TRBJ1-1, the complete variable domain is DAGVTQSPTHLIKTRGQQVTLRCSPKSGHDTVSWYQQALGQGPQFIFQYYEEEERQRGNFPDRFSGHQFPNYSSELNVNALLLGDSALYLCASSPMGQGEAFFGQGTRLTVV.

The V call is TRBV5-1, the J call TRBJ2-1; tentatively, D is TRBD1 (5 bases). The CDR3 consists of 13 residues. V shed 7 bases and J shed 0 bases, with 8 bases lying between them. The germline gives CDR1 SGHRS, CDR2 YFSETQ. The DNA for the CDR3 is TGCGCCAGCCAGGGCCCCTCCTACAATGAGCAGTTCTTC. Translation: CASQGPSYNEQFF.